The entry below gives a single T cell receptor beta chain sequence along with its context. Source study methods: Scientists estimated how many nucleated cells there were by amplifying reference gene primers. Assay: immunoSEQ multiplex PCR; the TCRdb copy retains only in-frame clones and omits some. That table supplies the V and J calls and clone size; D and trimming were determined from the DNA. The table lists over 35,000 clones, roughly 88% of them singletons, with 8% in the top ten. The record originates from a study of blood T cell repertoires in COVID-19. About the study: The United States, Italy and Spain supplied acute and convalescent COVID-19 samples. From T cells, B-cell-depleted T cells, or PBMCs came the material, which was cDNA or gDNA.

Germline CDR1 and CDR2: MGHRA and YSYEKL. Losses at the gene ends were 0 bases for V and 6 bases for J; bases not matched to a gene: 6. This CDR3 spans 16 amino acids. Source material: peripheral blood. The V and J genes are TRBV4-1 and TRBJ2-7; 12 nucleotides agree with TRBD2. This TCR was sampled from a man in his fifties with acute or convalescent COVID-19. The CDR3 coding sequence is TGCGCCAGCAGCCAAGAAGCGACTAGCGGGGGCGTCGAGCAGTACTTC. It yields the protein CASSQEATSGGVEQYF.